Each of the 18 T cell receptor beta chains below was sequenced from the same sample in a study of vaccination effects on CD4 cells after COVID-19. No antigens are known for them. Assay: immunoSEQ multiplex PCR; the TCRdb copy retains only in-frame clones and omits some. The data show about 37,000 clones, around 79% seen once. After more than 8 days in culture, the CD4+ T cells were isolated. Sample: CD4+ T cells from PBMCs cultured without peptide, taken before COVID-19 vaccination. These receptors were obtained from a human donor who received a COVID-19 vaccine.

V usage is TRBV6-5 and J usage is TRBJ2-1, with TRBD2 matching over 7 bases. CDR1 and CDR2 from the germline V gene are MNHEY and SVGAGI. The length of the CDR3 is 15 residues. V lost 1 base and J lost 4; bases outside the gene matches: 4. CDR3 loop: CASSYLPGGYNEQFF. CDR3 DNA: TGTGCCAGCAGTTACTTACCGGGGGGTTACAATGAGCAGTTCTTC.

This clone has a single count. V gene TRBV3-1 (or the pseudogene TRBV3-2) combines with J gene TRBJ1-3, with TRBD1 matching 7 bases. The ends lost 1 base at V and 3 bases at J; junction bases unmatched: 6. The germline gives CDR1 LGHDT, CDR2 YNNKEL (reference sequence). This CDR3 has 16 residues. CDR3 sequence reads: CASSQGGGGGGNTIYF. CDR3 coding DNA: TGTGCCAGCAGCCAAGGCGGAGGGGGCGGTGGAAACACCATATATTTT.

This clone was counted once. The rearrangement joins TRBV2 to TRBJ2-3; no clear D gene. V lost 4 bases and J 0 bases, leaving 8 bases between the germline ends. This CDR3 has 14 residues. Germline CDR1 and CDR2: SNHLY and FYNNEI. CDR3 DNA: TGTGCCAGCAGTGTGGGCTTTAGCACAGATACGCAGTATTTT. It is translated as CASSVGFSTDTQYF.

The rearrangement joins TRBV5-1 to TRBJ2-7; a weak D match, TRBD2 (6 bases). The length of the CDR3 is 13 residues. Trimming removed 7 bases from V and 0 bases from J, with 11 bases in between. Germline V CDR1 and CDR2: SGHRS, YFSETQ. Here the CDR3 reads CASAGGSSYEQYF. The CDR3, as DNA: TGCGCCAGCGCTGGGGGGTCCTCCTACGAGCAGTACTTC.

The rearrangement links TRBV10-3 to TRBJ1-1; 7 nucleotides line up with TRBD1. The germline gives CDR1 ENHRY, CDR2 SYGVKD. The CDR3 is 16 residues long. The trim removed 2 bases at V and 1 base at J, leaving 7 bases unmatched. The CDR3 protein is CAISEKVGTANTEAFF. Here the CDR3 DNA reads TGTGCCATCAGTGAGAAGGTGGGGACAGCGAACACTGAAGCTTTCTTT.

The rearrangement uses TRBV29-1 and TRBJ1-4; D not certain. V was trimmed by 0 bases and J by 4 bases, leaving 9 bases between them. CDR1 and CDR2 (germline): SQVTM, ANQGSEA. The CDR3 sequence is 14 residues long. The CDR3, as DNA: TGCAGCGTTGAAGAGAGGAAGGGTAATGAAAAACTGTTTTTT. This gives the protein CSVEERKGNEKLFF.

This chain uses TRBV6-5 with TRBJ1-1, with TRBD1 identical over 7 bases. The CDR3 has 14 amino acids. Per the germline V gene, CDR1 is MNHEY and CDR2 is SVGAGI. The V segment lost 6 bases and the J segment 1 base; nucleotides outside the gene matches: 5. CDR3 coding DNA: TGTGCCAGCAGGATCCGGGACAGGAACACTGAAGCTTTCTTT. This gives the protein CASRIRDRNTEAFF.

The chain carries TRBV5-1 and TRBJ1-1; the D is unclear. There are 13 residues in the CDR3. Trimming removed 5 bases from V and 1 base from J, with 9 bases in between. Germline CDR1 is SGHRS and CDR2 is YFSETQ. The CDR3 here is CASRTQSNTEAFF. The CDR3 region has the DNA TGCGCCAGCAGGACCCAGTCGAACACTGAAGCTTTCTTT. The full variable domain, with the rest looked up from reference TRBV5-1 and TRBJ1-1, is KAGVTQTPRYLIKTRGQQVTLSCSPISGHRSVSWYQQTPGQGLQFLFEYFSETQRNKGNFPGRFSGRQFSNSRSEMNVSTLELGDSALYLCASRTQSNTEAFFGQGTRLTVV.

The chain has TRBV5-1 and TRBJ1-2; 10 bases match TRBD1. V was clipped by 0 bases and J by 5 bases; unmatched bases: 7. The CDR3 totals 16 residues. Germline V lookup: CDR1 SGHRS, CDR2 YFSETQ. CDR3 region: CASSLGGTGERYGYTF. As DNA, the CDR3 is TGCGCCAGCAGCTTGGGAGGGACAGGGGAACGGTATGGCTACACCTTC.

V gene TRBV25-1 combines with J gene TRBJ2-2; D uncertain. CDR3 size: 16 residues. V shed 8 bases and J shed 1 base, with 17 bases lying between them. Germline V gives CDR1 MGHDK, CDR2 SYGVNS. The CDR3 DNA reads as TGTGCCAGCGTGAGTAGTACCGCTCAGAACACCGGGGAGCTGTTTTTT. Amino acid sequence: CASVSSTAQNTGELFF.

By its share, this clone is medium-sized. The chain combines TRBV3-1 (or the pseudogene TRBV3-2) with TRBJ1-2, with TRBD1 as a possible D gene (6 bases). V lost 4 bases and J lost 8, with 14 bases in between. The CDR3 is 13 residues long. Germline V lookup: CDR1 LGHDT, CDR2 YNNKEL (reference sequence). CDR3 sequence reads: CASSRTDGGGYTF. CDR3 sequence (DNA): TGTGCCAGCAGCCGGACAGACGGCGGCGGCTACACCTTC.

The V call is TRBV2, the J call TRBJ2-1, with TRBD2 identical over 15 bases. J lost 5 bases, V lost 5 bases, and 10 bases had no gene match. CDR1 and CDR2 (germline): SNHLY, FYNNEI. The CDR3 is 18 amino acids. This CDR3 reads CASSFPGLAGGGDNEQFF. CDR3 sequence (DNA): TGTGCCAGCAGTTTCCCGGGACTAGCGGGAGGAGGGGACAATGAGCAGTTCTTC.

A few counts support this clone. The rearrangement uses TRBV5-4 and TRBJ1-2; no definite D call. Germline assignment: CDR1 SGHNT and CDR2 YYREEE (reference sequence). Trimming cost V 0 bases and J 3 bases, with 12 bases left between them. CDR3 size: 15 residues. In DNA, the CDR3 is TGTGCCAGCAGCTTGGCCACTCAGGTCTACTATGGCTACACCTTC. It is translated as CASSLATQVYYGYTF.

This rearrangement joins TRBV10-3 to TRBJ2-1, with D perhaps matching TRBD1 or TRBD2 (6 bases each). CDR1 and CDR2 from the germline V gene are ENHRY and SYGVKD. This CDR3 region has 12 residues. The V gene lost 8 bases and the J gene lost 9 bases, with 14 bases spanning the gap. CDR3 amino acids: CAIGRGGPEQFF. Written as DNA, the CDR3 is TGTGCCATCGGGAGAGGGGGGCCTGAGCAGTTCTTC.

The V and J genes are TRBV6-1 and TRBJ2-1, with TRBD2 as a possible D gene (6 bases). The length of the CDR3 is 16 residues. Germline V gene sequence: CDR1 MNHNS, CDR2 SASEGT. The ends were cut back, 1 base at V and 0 bases at J, with 10 bases in the middle. DNA of the CDR3: TGTGCCAGCAGTGAAGGGTGGCGGGGCTCCTACAATGAGCAGTTCTTC. This translates into CASSEGWRGSYNEQFF.

This clone was recorded only once. The V and J genes are TRBV30 and TRBJ1-2, with a weak D call TRBD1 (6 bases). Trimming removed 4 bases from V and 4 bases from J, with 22 bases in between. Germline lookup yields CDR1 GTSNPN and CDR2 SVGIG (reference sequence). The CDR3 spans 16 residues. CDR3 bases: TGTGCCTGGATGCGGGAGGCGGTGATGACAGGCTATGGCTACACCTTC. The encoded protein is CAWMREAVMTGYGYTF.

The chain joins TRBV24-1 to TRBJ1-1; no firm D call. The CDR3 length is 14 residues. The germline V gene has CDR1 KGHDR and CDR2 SFDVKD. V lost 5 bases to trimming and J lost 5 bases, with 14 bases between them. CDR3: CATSAPPPGTEAFF. DNA for the CDR3: TGTGCCACCAGTGCCCCCCCACCGGGGACTGAAGCTTTCTTT.

The CDR3 nucleotides are TGTGCCAGCAGTGAATCTGGGGCCCGCACTAATGAAAAACTGTTTTTT. Its translation: CASSESGARTNEKLFF. This sequence joins TRBV6-1 and TRBJ1-4, with a possible D match to TRBD1 (5 bases). The CDR3 has 16 residues. The V gene lost 2 bases and the J gene lost 2 bases, with 12 bases spanning the gap. The germline V gene encodes CDR1 MNHNS and CDR2 SASEGT.